Each of the 31 T cell receptor beta chains below was sequenced from the same sample in a study of blood T cell repertoires in COVID-19. Using immunoSEQ multiplex PCR, the repertoire was profiled, and TCRdb retains in-frame clones only, with some absent. Found here are roughly 360,000 clones, approximately 88% of them singletons; the top ten hold roughly 0.97%. Sequencing was done on a sample of PBMCs or T cells enriched from blood (not recorded which). The origin of the receptors is a woman aged 25 to 45 with acute COVID-19.

This sequence joins TRBV6-1 and TRBJ1-5; the D gene is possibly TRBD1 (6 bases). Germline CDR1 and CDR2: MNHNS and SASEGT. Trimming took off 2 bases at V and 3 bases at J, with 8 bases between the two ends. The CDR3 extends over 14 amino acids. CDR3: CASSEQGINQPQHF. DNA of the CDR3: TGTGCCAGCAGTGAACAGGGGATCAATCAGCCCCAGCATTTT.

The chain is built from TRBV9 and TRBJ1-6; D remains unclear. The V gene's germline CDR1 is SGDLS and CDR2 YYNGEE. The CDR3 runs to 17 residues. The V end lost 3 bases, the J end lost 5 bases, and 18 bases lay between the germline ends. This chain's CDR3 is CASSDGWETPNNSPLHF. The CDR3 DNA reads TGTGCCAGCAGCGATGGGTGGGAGACACCGAATAATTCACCCCTCCACTTT. The full variable domain, rest sourced from reference TRBV9 and TRBJ1-6, is DSGVTQTPKHLITATGQRVTLRCSPRSGDLSVYWYQQSLDQGLQFLIQYYNGEERAKGNILERFSAQQFPDLHSELNLSSLELGDSALYFCASSDGWETPNNSPLHFGNGTRLTVT.

The chain has TRBV21-1 and TRBJ1-6. TRBV21-1 is assigned pseudogene status. The CDR3 is 19 residues long. CDR3 loop: CASSKALCRECGNNSPLHF. The CDR3 nucleotides are TGTGCCAGCAGCAAAGCGCTTTGTCGGGAATGCGGCAATAATTCACCCCTCCACTTT.

The V gene is TRBV7-9, the J gene TRBJ1-2; D is uncertain. The CDR3 is 13 amino acids. CDR1 is SEHNR and CDR2 is FQNEAQ in the germline V gene (reference sequence). V dropped 4 bases and J dropped 7 bases, with 13 bases sitting between them. The CDR3 spells CASSSSEETGYTF. The DNA for the CDR3 is TGTGCCAGCAGCTCTTCCGAGGAGACTGGCTACACCTTC.

V usage is TRBV7-9 and J usage is TRBJ1-2; a weak D match, TRBD1 (5 bases). The germline V gene has CDR1 SEHNR and CDR2 FQNEAQ (reference sequence). This CDR3 is built from 14 residues. Deletions cut 3 bases from V and 4 bases from J, with 12 bases between. CDR3 bases: TGTGCCAGCAGCTTCGAGACAGTGAGCTATGGCTACACCTTC. As protein: CASSFETVSYGYTF.

Points on this clone: The same CDR3 is also encoded by other DNA sequences in this sample. The chain is built from TRBV3-1 (or the pseudogene TRBV3-2) and TRBJ2-1; 13 bases fit TRBD2. This CDR3 has 16 residues. Germline V gene sequence: CDR1 LGHDT, CDR2 YNNKEL (reference sequence). V shed 1 base, J shed 4 bases, and the junction held 1 base outside the gene matches. CDR3 sequence: CASSQGTSGGYNEQFF. CDR3 sequence (DNA): TGTGCCAGCAGCCAAGGGACTAGCGGGGGATACAATGAGCAGTTCTTC.

This clone showed up just a few times. The chain links TRBV9 to TRBJ1-3; D is unclear. The germline CDR1 and CDR2 sequences are SGDLS and YYNGEE. CDR3 length: 16 residues. Deletions cut 0 bases from V and 4 bases from J, with 14 bases between. The CDR3 loop is CASSVDPRGRGNTIYF. CDR3 nucleotides: TGTGCCAGCAGCGTAGACCCCAGAGGGCGAGGAAACACCATATATTTT. The whole variable domain, remainder taken from reference TRBV9 and TRBJ1-3, is DSGVTQTPKHLITATGQRVTLRCSPRSGDLSVYWYQQSLDQGLQFLIQYYNGEERAKGNILERFSAQQFPDLHSELNLSSLELGDSALYFCASSVDPRGRGNTIYFGEGSWLTVV.

The V and J genes are TRBV6-5 and TRBJ1-6; a possible D gene is TRBD1 (6 bases). V was trimmed by 7 bases and J by 9 bases, leaving 16 bases between them. Per germline, CDR1 MNHEY and CDR2 SVGAGI. The CDR3 loop spans 14 amino acids. In DNA, the CDR3 is TGTGCCAGCAACTCTCAGGGGATATTTTCACCCCTCCACTTT. It codes for CASNSQGIFSPLHF.

The gene calls are TRBV10-2 and TRBJ2-2, with a tentative D call TRBD1 (6 bases). Trimming took off 2 bases at V and 5 bases at J, with 9 bases between the two ends. Per the germline V gene, CDR1 is WSHSY and CDR2 is SAAADI. This CDR3 comprises 14 residues. The CDR3 protein is CASSEGRGTGELFF. DNA of the CDR3: TGCGCCAGCAGTGAGGGCAGGGGTACCGGGGAGCTGTTTTTT.

The chain combines TRBV9 with TRBJ1-1; tentatively, D is TRBD1 (6 bases). The CDR3 has 12 residues. Germline CDR1 reads SGDLS; CDR2 reads YYNGEE. V lost 6 bases and J lost 3, with 9 bases in between. The CDR3 sequence: CASTDRYTEAFF. The CDR3 nucleotides are TGTGCCAGCACCGACAGGTACACTGAAGCTTTCTTT.

V usage is TRBV24-1 and J usage is TRBJ2-1, with D perhaps matching TRBD1 (6 bases). V was pared by 9 bases and J by 0 bases, with 11 bases between. Germline V gene sequence: CDR1 KGHDR, CDR2 SFDVKD. The CDR3 extends over 14 amino acids. The CDR3 loop is CATSGASSYNEQFF. The CDR3 bases are TGTGCCACCTCAGGGGCGAGCTCCTACAATGAGCAGTTCTTC.

The chain combines TRBV7-8 with TRBJ2-6; D remains unclear. The V and J ends lost 2 bases and 1 base respectively, with 6 bases between them. In germline, CDR1 is SGHVS, CDR2 FQNEAQ. The CDR3 is made up of 15 amino acids. CDR3 sequence reads: CASSLRMSGANVLTF. For the CDR3, the DNA is TGTGCCAGCAGCTTACGTATGTCTGGGGCCAACGTCCTGACTTTC. Full variable domain (rest looked up from reference TRBV7-8 and TRBJ2-6): GAGVSQSPRYKVAKRGQDVALRCDPISGHVSLFWYQQALGQGPEFLTYFQNEAQLDKSGLPSDRFFAERPEGSVSTLKIQRTQQEDSAVYLCASSLRMSGANVLTFGAGSRLTVL.

This chain links TRBV24-1 with TRBJ1-2; possibly TRBD1 for D (5 bases). The CDR3 has 15 residues. The V end was cut by 4 bases, the J end by 4 bases, with 15 bases between. The germline CDR1 and CDR2 sequences are KGHDR and SFDVKD. The CDR3 DNA follows: TGTGCCACCAGTGACCCTGGGAAGGGACTCTATGGCTACACCTTC. Amino acid sequence: CATSDPGKGLYGYTF.

The chain recombines TRBV10-3 with TRBJ2-7; 7 nucleotides agree with TRBD2. Looked up from germline, CDR1 is ENHRY and CDR2 is SYGVKD. CDR3 size: 12 residues. V was clipped by 8 bases and J by 3 bases; unmatched bases: 4. The CDR3 nucleotides are TGTGCCATCGGGGGGGACGTCTACGAGCAGTACTTC. It specifies CAIGGDVYEQYF.

V gene TRBV29-1 combines with J gene TRBJ2-1; no definite D call. V lost 6 bases and J 2 bases, leaving 11 bases between the germline ends. The CDR3 spans 13 residues. Germline-derived CDR1 and CDR2 are SQVTM and ANQGSEA. The chain's CDR3 is CSVPTAPYNEQFF. The CDR3 coding sequence is TGCAGCGTACCTACAGCTCCCTACAATGAGCAGTTCTTC.

The V gene is TRBV2, the J gene TRBJ2-6, with a weak D call TRBD1 (6 bases). V lost 6 bases, J lost 4 bases, and 13 bases lay in between. The CDR3 totals 15 residues. In germline, CDR1 is SNHLY, CDR2 FYNNEI. CDR3 sequence (DNA): TGTGCCAGCAGGGGCGACAGGCCCGGGGCCAACGTCCTGACTTTC. It translates to CASRGDRPGANVLTF.

The chain is built from TRBV21-1 and TRBJ1-5. TRBV21-1 is annotated as a pseudogene. This CDR3 comprises 19 residues. CDR3 nucleotide sequence: TGTGCCAGCAGCACCCCCAAACCCCGGGTCCCGAAAAAAAATCAGCCCCAGCATTTT. Translating gives CASSTPKPRVPKKNQPQHF.

The J gene is TRBJ1-2, the V gene TRBV29-1, with 12 bases matching TRBD1. J was trimmed by 7 bases and V by 4 bases; bases with no gene match: 13. The CDR3 length is 16 residues. CDR1 and CDR2 (germline): SQVTM, ANQGSEA. The CDR3 protein is CSVGPGSGQGAIGYTF. The CDR3 DNA follows: TGCAGCGTTGGCCCAGGATCGGGACAGGGGGCGATTGGCTACACCTTC. The entire variable domain, with the rest obtained from reference TRBV29-1 and TRBJ1-2, is as follows: SAVISQKPSRDICQRGTSLTIQCQVDSQVTMMFWYRQQPGQSLTLIATANQGSEATYESGFVIDKFPISRPNLTFSTLTVSNMSPEDSSIYLCSVGPGSGQGAIGYTFGSGTRLTVV.

V gene TRBV10-1 combines with J gene TRBJ2-1; 7 bases are shared with TRBD2. Germline V gives CDR1 WNHNN, CDR2 SYGVQD (reference sequence). V shed 6 bases, J shed 3 bases, and the junction held 5 bases outside the gene matches. There are 14 residues in the CDR3. The DNA of the CDR3 is TGCGCCAGCAGGGGAGGGCATGGCTACAATGAGCAGTTCTTC. It encodes CASRGGHGYNEQFF.

V is TRBV10-3 and J is TRBJ2-7, with a possible D match to TRBD1 (6 bases). CDR1 and CDR2 (germline): ENHRY, SYGVKD. The CDR3 consists of 17 residues. V was pared by 0 bases and J by 2 bases, with 17 bases between. CDR3 protein: CAISESEQGPVPYEQYF. The DNA of the CDR3 is TGTGCCATCAGTGAGTCAGAGCAGGGGCCCGTCCCCTACGAGCAGTACTTC.

The chain is built from TRBV5-1 and TRBJ1-6; D may be TRBD1 (5 bases). The CDR3 has 15 amino acids. Trimming removed 0 bases from V and 6 bases from J, with 10 bases in between. In germline, CDR1 is SGHRS, CDR2 YFSETQ. CDR3 nucleotides: TGCGCCAGCAGCTTGGCCACAGGCGGTAATTCACCCCTCCACTTT. Translating gives CASSLATGGNSPLHF.

The chain recombines TRBV7-3 with TRBJ1-6; no clear D. CDR1 is SGHTA and CDR2 is FQGTGA in the germline V gene. The CDR3 consists of 15 residues. Trimming stripped 2 bases from V and 6 bases from J, with 11 bases between. The CDR3 bases are TGTGCCAGCAGCTTAGGCCTGGGGAGTAATTCACCCCTCCACTTT. Translating gives CASSLGLGSNSPLHF.

The rearrangement links TRBV30 to TRBJ2-2, with a possible D match to TRBD1 (6 bases). This CDR3 is 12 amino acids long. CDR1 and CDR2 from the germline V gene are GTSNPN and SVGIG (reference sequence). V lost 0 bases and J 9 bases, leaving 8 bases between the germline ends. For the CDR3, the DNA is TGTGCCTGGAGTGTACAGGGTCGGGAGCTGTTTTTT. Its translation is CAWSVQGRELFF.

The rearrangement links TRBV18 to TRBJ1-3; weak D call: TRBD1 (6 bases). CDR1 KGHSH and CDR2 LQKENI come from the germline V gene. The CDR3 length is 15 residues. Trimming stripped 2 bases from V and 2 bases from J, with 10 bases between. CDR3 protein: CASSPMAGAGNTIYF. The CDR3 nucleotides are TGTGCCAGCTCACCAATGGCAGGGGCTGGAAACACCATATATTTT. The whole variable domain, filled in from reference TRBV18 and TRBJ1-3, reads NAGVMQNPRHLVRRRGQEARLRCSPMKGHSHVYWYRQLPEEGLKFMVYLQKENIIDESGMPKERFSAEFPKEGPSILRIQQVVRGDSAAYFCASSPMAGAGNTIYFGEGSWLTVV.

The chain combines TRBV18 with TRBJ1-4; D gene ambiguous. Trimming took off 3 bases at V and 0 bases at J, with 5 bases between the two ends. CDR3 length: 14 residues. The germline CDR1 and CDR2 sequences are KGHSH and LQKENI. CDR3 in amino acids: CASSPTTTNEKLFF. Written as DNA, the CDR3 is TGTGCCAGCTCACCTACAACAACTAATGAAAAACTGTTTTTT.

The J gene is TRBJ2-3, the V gene TRBV18, with 8 nucleotides matching TRBD1. The CDR3 has 16 residues. The V gene end was trimmed by 1 base and the J gene end by 4 bases; junction bases not matched to a gene: 7. Germline V gene sequence: CDR1 KGHSH, CDR2 LQKENI. CDR3 protein: CASSPLETGDADTQYF. In DNA, the CDR3 is TGTGCCAGCTCACCACTCGAGACAGGGGATGCAGATACGCAGTATTTT.

The chain recombines TRBV6-4 with TRBJ2-7; 8 nucleotides match TRBD2. The germline CDR1 and CDR2 sequences are MRHNA and SNTAGT. V shed 6 bases, J shed 4 bases, and the junction held 8 bases outside the gene matches. The CDR3 loop spans 14 amino acids. CDR3 protein: CASSPREGLYEQYF. The CDR3 nucleotides are TGTGCCAGCAGCCCACGGGAGGGGTTATACGAGCAGTACTTC.

The rearrangement links TRBV19 to TRBJ2-3, with 9 bases fitting TRBD1. Trimming removed 10 bases from V and 2 bases from J; junction bases left unmatched: 7. The CDR3 consists of 14 residues. The germline CDR1 and CDR2 sequences are LNHDA and SQIVND (reference sequence). CDR3 protein: CATRTGDTTDTQYF. For the CDR3, the DNA is TGTGCCACCCGGACAGGGGATACCACAGATACGCAGTATTTT.

The V and J genes are TRBV5-4 and TRBJ2-1, with D hard to call. Germline CDR1 reads SGHNT; CDR2 reads YYREEE (reference sequence). The V and J ends lost 6 bases and 0 bases respectively, with 13 bases between them. There are 15 residues in the CDR3. The DNA for the CDR3 is TGTGCCAGCATGAAGAGGTCAAGCTCCTACAATGAGCAGTTCTTC. Its protein is CASMKRSSSYNEQFF.

This chain uses TRBV12-3 or TRBV12-4 with TRBJ1-1; D ambiguous. The CDR3 covers 12 residues. V was clipped by 8 bases and J by 7 bases, with 14 bases between them. The CDR3 loop is CASLLRPGEAFF. The CDR3 coding sequence is TGTGCCAGCTTACTTCGCCCCGGTGAAGCTTTCTTT.

V and J are TRBV6-5 and TRBJ2-7; TRBD1 might be the D (6 bases). This CDR3 contains 14 residues. The V and J ends lost 4 bases and 4 bases respectively, with 14 bases between them. Germline V gene lookup returns CDR1 MNHEY and CDR2 SVGAGI. The CDR3 coding sequence is TGTGCCAGCAGTTTGAACAGGGAGAAGTACGAGCAGTACTTC. Its translation: CASSLNREKYEQYF.